This T cell receptor beta chain was profiled in a study of chemoradiotherapy in HPV16-positive cancers. Details on this clone: Its antigen remains unknown.

Repeated repertoire sampling spanned the course of chemoradiotherapy. Trimming shortened V by 0 bases and J by 7 bases, and 16 bases separated the two germline ends. This CDR3 region has 16 residues. The germline CDR1 and CDR2 sequences are LGHNA and YNFKEQ. General study results and limits: Non-HPV-specific T cells did not expand in tumors during treatment, whereas candidate HPV-specific clones and E7-related motifs did. For HPV16-positive patients, expanding HPV-responsive T cells associated with longer recurrence-free survival.

Assay used: immunoSEQ multiplex PCR; TCRdb lists only in-frame clones, some missing. Counted here are 12,000 or so clones, 88% occurring once; the ten biggest clones make up 2% to 2.5%. This clonotype was sampled from a human donor with HPV-associated anogenital cancer. The specimen comprised blood, sampled from a patient who underwent chemoradiotherapy. V usage is TRBV4-2 and J usage is TRBJ2-1; D is perhaps TRBD2 (7 bases). CDR3 DNA: TGTGCCAGCAGCCAAGATTCGTCGGGGGGCGTTAATGAGCAGTTCTTC. Translated, it gives CASSQDSSGGVNEQFF.